This T cell receptor beta chain is from a study of cytomegalovirus exposure and HLA in healthy donors. As concerns this clone: What it recognizes is unknown.

Profiled with immunoSEQ multiplex PCR; TCRdb holds only in-frame clones, not every one. The table has about 72,000 clones, 94% seen once; the top ten hold approximately 2%. Study-level findings and limits: CMV antigen specificity was confirmed in vitro for three CMV-associated chains. A list of about 160 TCR beta chains associated with cytomegalovirus was given. Whilst most TCR sequences proved rare, a subset of public TCRs occurred across many donors. Accounts indicate the classifier identified cytomegalovirus status with strong specificity and sensitivity.

The clonotype was recovered from a woman under 30 in good health and CMV-seropositive. Sequenced input: PBMCs.

In nucleotides, the CDR3 is TGCGCCAGCAGCCAAGGGCCCGGGACTAGCGGGAGCCGTGGGGAGCTGTTTTTT. Amino acid sequence: CASSQGPGTSGSRGELFF. The V and J genes are TRBV4-1 and TRBJ2-2; 14 nucleotides line up with TRBD2. The trim removed 1 base at V and 8 bases at J, leaving 9 bases unmatched. The CDR3 is 18 amino acids. CDR1 and CDR2 from the germline V gene are MGHRA and YSYEKL.